This T cell receptor beta chain was found in a study of blood T cell repertoires in COVID-19. About the research overall: The United States, Italy and Spain provided the acute and convalescent COVID-19 samples. T cells, B-cell-depleted T cells, or PBMCs supplied cDNA or gDNA.

The study assigned cohorts using participant-reported clinical history. The CDR3 sequence is 16 residues long. Germline-derived CDR1 and CDR2 are MDHEN and SYDVKM. Trimming took 6 bases from V and 0 from J, leaving 15 bases between them. The assay was immunoSEQ multiplex PCR, and TCRdb's table has in-frame clones only and misses some. The data show about 250,000 clones, about 88% seen once. The sequenced sample was PBMCs or T cells enriched from blood (not recorded which). This clonotype originated in a woman aged 45-60 years who had recovered from COVID-19. The chain uses TRBV28 and TRBJ1-5, with a weak D call TRBD1 (5 bases). DNA for the CDR3: TGTGCCAGCAGGAGAGAAATGGGGGGTAGCAATCAGCCCCAGCATTTT. Its protein product is CASRREMGGSNQPQHF.